This T cell receptor beta chain was sequenced in a study of immune heterogeneity within non-small cell lung tumors. Multiplex PCR (32 V and 13 J primers) was used to amplify the TCR beta CDR3. TCRdb independently ran MiXCR on the multiplex PCR reads; one entry per CDR3 protein. The data contain fewer than 25,000 distinct CDR3 sequences, around a quarter of them seen just once; the ten biggest clones take up 3% to 4%. V was cut by 6 bases and J by 7 bases, with 13 bases left in between. The CDR3 is 13 residues long. This clonotype showed up many times. Bulk tumor gDNA, 550 to 750 ng per sample, served as the TCR template. Several far-apart biopsies were taken per primary tumor during surgery. Patients underwent curative surgery for untreated, newly diagnosed non-small cell lung cancer.

The chain couples TRBV12-3 or TRBV12-4 to TRBJ1-5, with unresolved D. The sample taken for sequencing was lung tumor tissue. This TCR was recovered from a man aged 35 to 55 with non-small cell lung cancer. CDR3 residues: CASSIDRGQPQHF. CDR3 sequence (DNA): TGTGCCAGCAGCATCGATCGCGGCCAGCCCCAGCATTTT.